This record covers a single TCR beta chain. cDNA libraries for TCR alpha and TCR beta, carrying sample barcodes and UMIs, came from 5'RACE with constant-segment primers. TCRdb used MiXCR to reprocess the 5' RACE reads, holding one entry per CDR3 protein. Of about 340,000 distinct CDR3 sequences listed, 13% are singletons. This entry belongs to a study of T-cell memory formation after mild COVID-19. CDR1 is MDHEN and CDR2 is SYDVKM in the germline V gene. The CDR3 covers 15 residues. V shed 5 bases and J shed 0 bases, with 14 bases lying between them. The sequenced material came from PBMCs or a T cell subset sorted from them (not recorded which). The V and J genes are TRBV28 and TRBJ2-7; D may be TRBD1 or TRBD2 (6 bases each). The sequence was collected from a man aged 18 to 30 who had mild COVID-19 (a few samples of this study predate the infection). Cell type and time point are not known. The CDR3 sequence: CASSPGARDSYEQYV. The DNA of the CDR3 is TGTGCCAGCAGTCCGGGGGCCCGGGACTCCTACGAGCAGTACGTC.